This entry features one TCR beta chain sequence. As yet, its antigen is unknown. TCRdb re-analysed the 5' RACE reads in MiXCR, keeping a single row per CDR3 protein. This repertoire shows 450,000 to 600,000 distinct CDR3 sequences, around 17% found once; its top ten account for 15% to 20%. Germline loops: CDR1 LGHDT, CDR2 YNNKEL (reference sequence). V was shortened by 5 bases and J by 4 bases, with 18 bases between the two germline ends. This CDR3 has 16 residues. This record belongs to a study of T cells after yellow fever vaccination. Whole-study findings and limits: FACS-sorted repertoires might harbor abundant contaminating clonotypes from the bulk population. Post-booster samples contained most primary-vaccination clones (approximately 95% CD4, roughly 88% CD8). Clonotypes appearing in both CD4 and CD8 compartments existed, and their share was small.

The sample in question was PBMCs, obtained about 5 days after the first yellow fever vaccination. This TCR came from a young man who received the YFV17D yellow fever vaccine. V gene TRBV3-1 combines with J gene TRBJ2-1; D is unresolved. CDR3 in DNA: TGTGCCAGCAGCAACCTACCCCCTCTCGGGTACAATGAGCAGTTCTTC. It translates to CASSNLPPLGYNEQFF.